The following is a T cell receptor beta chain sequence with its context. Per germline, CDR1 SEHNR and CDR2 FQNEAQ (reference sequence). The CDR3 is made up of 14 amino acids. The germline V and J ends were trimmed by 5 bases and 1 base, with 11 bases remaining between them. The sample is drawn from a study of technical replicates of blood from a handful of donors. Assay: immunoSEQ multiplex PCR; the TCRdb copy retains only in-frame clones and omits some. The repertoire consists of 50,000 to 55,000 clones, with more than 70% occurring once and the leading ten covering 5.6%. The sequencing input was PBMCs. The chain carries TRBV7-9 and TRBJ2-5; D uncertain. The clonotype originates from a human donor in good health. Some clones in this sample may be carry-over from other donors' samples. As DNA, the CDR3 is TGTGCCAGCAGCCTGAGATCTCTCCAAGAGACCCAGTACTTC. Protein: CASSLRSLQETQYF.